This T cell receptor beta chain was sequenced for a study of blood T cell repertoires in COVID-19. At the level of the study: Sample material is recorded as cDNA or gDNA derived from T cells, B-cell-depleted T cells, or PBMCs.

Seattle patients were enrolled while actively infected and followed longitudinally. In the original processing: Amplification of reference gene primers was used by the study to estimate nucleated cell counts. The protocol was immunoSEQ multiplex PCR, while the TCRdb copy is restricted to in-frame clones and leaves out a portion. The DNA gave D and trimming, while V, J and clone size come from that table. The table lists 200,000 to 250,000 clones, about nine tenths of them singletons. The CDR3 runs to 14 residues. V trimming: 10 bases; J trimming: 4 bases; junction bases outside the gene matches: 12. Germline CDR1 ENHRY, CDR2 SYGVKD.

The sequencing input was peripheral blood. This sequence originates from a man between 25 and 39 years old with COVID-19, enrolled during active disease. J is TRBJ1-2 and V is TRBV10-3; 7 nucleotides align to TRBD1. The CDR3 nucleotides read TGTGCCACCGGACAGGTTCCCTCTGGCTATGGCTACACCTTC. Residues: CATGQVPSGYGYTF.